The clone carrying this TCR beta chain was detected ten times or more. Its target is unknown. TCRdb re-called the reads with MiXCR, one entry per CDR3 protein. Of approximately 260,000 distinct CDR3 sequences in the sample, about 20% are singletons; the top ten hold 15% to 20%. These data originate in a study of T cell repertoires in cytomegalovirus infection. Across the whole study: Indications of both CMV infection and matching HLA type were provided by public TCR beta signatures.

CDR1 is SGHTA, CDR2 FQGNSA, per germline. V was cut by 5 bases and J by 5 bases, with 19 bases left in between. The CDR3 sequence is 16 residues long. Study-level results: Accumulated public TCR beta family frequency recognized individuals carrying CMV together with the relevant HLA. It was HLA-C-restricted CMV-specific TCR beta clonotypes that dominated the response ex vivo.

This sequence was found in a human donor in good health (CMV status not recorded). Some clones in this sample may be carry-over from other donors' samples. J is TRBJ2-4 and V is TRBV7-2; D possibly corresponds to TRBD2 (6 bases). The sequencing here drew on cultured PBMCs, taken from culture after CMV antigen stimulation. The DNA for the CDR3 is TGTGCCAGCAGCCGCCCGGGTGTTGCGGGGCAAAACATTCAGTACTTC. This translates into CASSRPGVAGQNIQYF.